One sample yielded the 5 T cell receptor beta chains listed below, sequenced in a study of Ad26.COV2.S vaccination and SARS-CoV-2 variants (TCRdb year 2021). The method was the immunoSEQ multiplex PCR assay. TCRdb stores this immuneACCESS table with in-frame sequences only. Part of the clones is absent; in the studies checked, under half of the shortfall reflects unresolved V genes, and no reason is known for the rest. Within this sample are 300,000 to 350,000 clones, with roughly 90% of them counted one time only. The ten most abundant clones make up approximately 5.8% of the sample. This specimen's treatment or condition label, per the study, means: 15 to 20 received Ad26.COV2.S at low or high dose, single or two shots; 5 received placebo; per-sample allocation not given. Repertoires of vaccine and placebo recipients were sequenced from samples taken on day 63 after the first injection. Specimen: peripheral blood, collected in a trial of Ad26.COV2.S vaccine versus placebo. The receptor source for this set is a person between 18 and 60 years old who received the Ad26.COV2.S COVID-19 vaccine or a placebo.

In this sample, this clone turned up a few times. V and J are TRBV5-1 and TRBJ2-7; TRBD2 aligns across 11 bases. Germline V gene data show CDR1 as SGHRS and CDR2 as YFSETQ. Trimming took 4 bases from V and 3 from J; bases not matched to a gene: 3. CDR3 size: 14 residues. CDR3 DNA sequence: TGCGCCAGCAGCCCTCTAGCGGGAGGCTACGAGCAGTACGTC. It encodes CASSPLAGGYEQYV.

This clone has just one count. CDR3 coding DNA: TGTGCCAGCAGCCTTCTCTTCAGGGGTGAGGGCTACACCTTC. Residues: CASSLLFRGEGYTF. V usage is TRBV7-2 and J usage is TRBJ1-2, with D perhaps matching TRBD1 (6 bases). The CDR3 is 14 amino acids. Trimming took 5 bases from V and 8 from J, leaving 18 bases between them. CDR1 and CDR2 (germline): SGHTA, FQGNSA. Complete variable domain (other parts from reference TRBV7-2 and TRBJ1-2): GAGVSQSPSNKVTEKGKDVELRCDPISGHTALYWYRQSLGQGLEFLIYFQGNSAPDKSGLPSDRFSAERTGGSVSTLTIQRTQQEDSAVYLCASSLLFRGEGYTFGSGTRLTVV.

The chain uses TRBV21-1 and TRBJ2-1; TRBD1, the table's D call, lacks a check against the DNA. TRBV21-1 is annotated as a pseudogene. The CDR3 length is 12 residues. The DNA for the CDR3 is TGTGCCAGCAGCAAGTCAACAGATGAGCAGTTCTTC. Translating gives CASSKSTDEQFF.

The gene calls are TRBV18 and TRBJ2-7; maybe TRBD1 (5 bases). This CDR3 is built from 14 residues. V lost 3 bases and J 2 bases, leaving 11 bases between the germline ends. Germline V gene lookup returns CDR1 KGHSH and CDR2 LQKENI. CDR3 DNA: TGTGCCAGCTCACCGGGCAGGGTTCCCTACGAGCAGTACGTC. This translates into CASSPGRVPYEQYV.

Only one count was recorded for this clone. The CDR3 DNA reads TGTGCCAGCTCACCACGCCTCAGGTCGAACACCGGGGAGCTGTTTTTT. It specifies CASSPRLRSNTGELFF. The chain couples TRBV18 to TRBJ2-2; D ambiguous. Trimming left V 1 base short and J 0 bases short, with 9 bases between. Germline CDR1 KGHSH, CDR2 LQKENI. CDR3 length: 16 amino acids.